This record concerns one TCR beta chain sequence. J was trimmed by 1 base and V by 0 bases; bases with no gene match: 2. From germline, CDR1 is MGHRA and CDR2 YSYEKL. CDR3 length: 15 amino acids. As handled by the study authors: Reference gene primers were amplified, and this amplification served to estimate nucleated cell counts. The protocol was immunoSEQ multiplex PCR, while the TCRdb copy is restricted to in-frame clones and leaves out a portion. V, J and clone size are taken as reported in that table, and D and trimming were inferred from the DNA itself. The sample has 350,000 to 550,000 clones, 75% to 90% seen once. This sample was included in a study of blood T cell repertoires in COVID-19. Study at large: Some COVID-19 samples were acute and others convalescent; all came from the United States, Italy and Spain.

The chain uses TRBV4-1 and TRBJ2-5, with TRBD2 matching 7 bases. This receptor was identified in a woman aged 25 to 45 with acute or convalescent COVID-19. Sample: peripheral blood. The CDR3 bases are TGCGCCAGCAGCCAAGATCCGGGGGGCCAAGAGACCCAGTACTTC. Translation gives CASSQDPGGQETQYF.